What follows is one T cell receptor beta chain and its context. The antigen remains unidentified. Primed by a sample-barcoded 5' primer and a J-beta primer mix, a second PCR proceeded for roughly 7 to 12 cycles. TCRdb reprocessed the 5' RACE reads with MiXCR, giving one entry per CDR3 protein. Altogether about 600,000 distinct CDR3 sequences are present, under 55% being singletons, with the ten largest covering around 23%. The data belong to a study of blood T cells in healthy people across ages. Donors each provided about 10 milliliters of peripheral blood. V was shortened by 2 bases and J by 1 base, with 17 bases between the two germline ends. Per germline, CDR1 MNHEY and CDR2 SVGAGI. CDR3 length: 18 amino acids. Points from the study as a whole: While age rose, TCR beta diversity per million T cells dropped in a roughly linear way. Investigators viewed diversity estimates from one million T cells as underestimates, the study reported.

This sequence was found in an elderly man in good health. The J gene is TRBJ1-4, the V gene TRBV6-5, with D possibly matching TRBD1 (6 bases). Input material: blood. The chain's CDR3 is CASSYPAAGEETNEKLFF. DNA for the CDR3: TGTGCCAGCAGTTACCCCGCGGCAGGGGAGGAAACTAATGAAAAACTGTTTTTT.